Listed below are T cell receptor beta chains from one sample, sequenced in a study of T cell responses to AZD1222 COVID-19 vaccine. Clones were sequenced by immunoSEQ multiplex PCR, and TCRdb holds only the in-frame ones, with some missing. The table includes over 150,000 clones, roughly 94% detected once. Here the sequenced sample was peripheral blood, taken on day 0 of MenACWY control vaccination. The receptors derive from an adult in good health. Each CDR3 is given with its conserved first and last residue. The D gene is left open where the match is weak. Rows may omit the clone size; those that give it use once, few, many or a size class.

>.|TRBD2|TRBV11-2|TRBJ2-1
TGTGCCAGCAGCTTATCTCCGGGACTAGCGAATGAGCAGTTCTTC
CASSLSPGLANEQFF
>.|TRBD2|TRBV5-1|TRBJ2-2
TGCGCCAGCAGCTTGGCCGGGACTAGCGGAAACACCGGGGAGCTGTTTTTT
CASSLAGTSGNTGELFF
>.|TRBD1|TRBV6-5|TRBJ1-2
TGTGCCAGCCGATCTCCAGGGGGATCCTACACCTTC
CASRSPGGSYTF
>.|TRBD1|TRBV30|TRBJ1-5
TGTGCCTGGAGTCAGGGGGATCAGCCCCAGCATTTT
CAWSQGDQPQHF
>.|.|TRBV6-4|TRBJ1-1
TGTGCCAGCAGTGAACAGGCGAACACTGAAGCTTTCTTT
CASSEQANTEAFF
>.|.|TRBV9|TRBJ1-3
TGTGCCAGCAGTGTCGGTAGTACGAGGGCTTCTGGAAACACCATATATTTT
CASSVGSTRASGNTIYF
>.|.|TRBV18|TRBJ1-3
TGTGCCAGCTCACCAAGGTTGGGATCTTCTGGAAACACCATATATTTT
CASSPRLGSSGNTIYF
>.|.|TRBV3-1/TRBV3-2|TRBJ2-3
TGTGCCAGCAGCCAAGCGGGGCGGGCTACGCAGTATTTT
CASSQAGRATQYF
>.|TRBD1|TRBV4-2|TRBJ1-4
TGTGCCAGCAGCCAAGATTTAGGGACAGGTGGTGAAAAACTGTTTTTT
CASSQDLGTGGEKLFF
>few|.|TRBV28|TRBJ1-2
TGTGCCAGCAGCCGCCGGGGGGGATTGGGAGGCTACACCTTC
CASSRRGGLGGYTF
>.|TRBD2|TRBV14|TRBJ2-7
TGTGCCAGCAGCCGCCTAGCGGGAGAGCTCGCCGAGCAGTACTTC
CASSRLAGELAEQYF
>.|.|TRBV10-1|TRBJ2-2
TGCGCCAGCAGTGAGACGAGGCCGGGCGGGGAGCTGTTTTTT
CASSETRPGGELFF
>.|.|TRBV28|TRBJ1-1
TGTGCCAGCAGGTTACTCGGTCAGCTTTTGAACACTGAAGCTTTCTTT
CASRLLGQLLNTEAFF
>.|TRBD2|TRBV14|TRBJ2-1
TGTGCCAGCAGCCCTCTCGGGACTACCCAGAACAATGAGCAGTTCTTC
CASSPLGTTQNNEQFF
>few|.|TRBV21-1|TRBJ2-1
TGTGCCAGCAGCGGGTGGCGGGAGAAACATGAGCAGTTCTTC
CASSGWREKHEQFF
>.|.|TRBV6-1|TRBJ2-2
TGTGCCAGCAGTGAATCCCACGGTAACACCGGGGAGCTGTTTTTT
CASSESHGNTGELFF
>once|TRBD1|TRBV28|TRBJ1-2
TGTGCCAGCAGTTGGGGACAGTCCAGCTATGGCTACACCTTC
CASSWGQSSYGYTF
>.|TRBD1|TRBV28|TRBJ2-3
TGTGCCAGCAGTGACGTCCGGGACAGGGGCACAGATACGCAGTATTTT
CASSDVRDRGTDTQYF
>.|.|TRBV6-5|TRBJ2-1
TGTGCCAGCAGACCGGGACACCGGAGGAATGAGCAGTTCTTC
CASRPGHRRNEQFF
>once|.|TRBV4-1|TRBJ1-5
TGCGCCAGCAGCCAGCGGGGAATGTTAGGCAATCAGCCCCAGCATTTT
CASSQRGMLGNQPQHF
>.|.|TRBV5-1|TRBJ1-1
TGCGCCAGCAGCTTGCAGGTAGGGAACACTGAAGCTTTCTTT
CASSLQVGNTEAFF
>once|TRBD2|TRBV18|TRBJ2-1
TGTGCCAGCTCACGAAGGGCCCTAGCGGGATCCTACAATGAGCAGTTCTTC
CASSRRALAGSYNEQFF
>.|.|TRBV19|TRBJ1-5
TGTGCCAGTAGTTTGCCAGGCGGGGGCAATCAGCCCCAGCATTTT
CASSLPGGGNQPQHF
>.|.|TRBV28|TRBJ2-7
TGTGCCAGCAGGTCGCATGTCGGGACCCCAGGGTACGAGCAGTACTTC
CASRSHVGTPGYEQYF
>.|TRBD1|TRBV5-6|TRBJ1-4
TGTGCCAGCAGCCCCGGACAGGGTACGAATGAAAAACTGTTTTTT
CASSPGQGTNEKLFF
>.|TRBD2|TRBV6-5|TRBJ2-3
TGTGCCAGCAGTTACGGGGGGGTTAGCACAGATACGCAGTATTTT
CASSYGGVSTDTQYF
>.|TRBD2|TRBV3-1/TRBV3-2|TRBJ2-1
TGTGCCAGCAGCTCCCCTTTGCGGGGGGCGAATGAGCAGTTCTTC
CASSSPLRGANEQFF
>.|.|TRBV12-3/TRBV12-4|TRBJ1-2
TGTGCCAGCACCCTGAGCGGTTATGGCTACACCTTC
CASTLSGYGYTF
>.|.|TRBV10-3|TRBJ2-7
TGTGCCATCAGGGCGACTAGAGGCCCCTACGAGCAGTACTTC
CAIRATRGPYEQYF